Included here is one TCR beta chain sequence, with context. CDR1 and CDR2 from the germline V gene are SGHAT and FQNNGV. CDR3 length equals 17 residues. V gave up 7 bases and J gave up 2 bases, with 20 bases separating them. Method: immunoSEQ multiplex PCR; TCRdb's copy keeps in-frame clones and lacks some. The sample holds about 1 million clones, about 75% seen once. The data were taken from a study of shared clonotypes between healthy human individuals. A CD45RA-negative memory subset and a CD45RA+ naive subset were separated from the CD4+ cells. The sequencing sample was made of memory CD4+ T cells sorted from blood. Documented subset: CD45RA-negative fraction. The chain employs TRBV11-2 and TRBJ2-2; D tentatively reads TRBD1 or TRBD2 (5 bases each). The source of this sequence is a man aged 18 to 35 in good health. The CDR3 loop is CASTSDGAAANTGELFF. In DNA, the CDR3 is TGTGCCAGCACCTCCGACGGGGCGGCGGCTAACACCGGGGAGCTGTTTTTT.